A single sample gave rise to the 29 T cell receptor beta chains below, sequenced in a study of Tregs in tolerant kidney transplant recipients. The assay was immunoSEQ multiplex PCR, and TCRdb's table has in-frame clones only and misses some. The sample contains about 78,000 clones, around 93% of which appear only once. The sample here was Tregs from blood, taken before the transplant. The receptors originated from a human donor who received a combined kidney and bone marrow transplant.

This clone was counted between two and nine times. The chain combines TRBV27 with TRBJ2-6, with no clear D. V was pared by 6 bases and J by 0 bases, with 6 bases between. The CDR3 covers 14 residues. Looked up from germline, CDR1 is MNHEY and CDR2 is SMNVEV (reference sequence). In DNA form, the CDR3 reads TGTGCCAGCAGCCGCGGCTCTGGGGCCAACGTCCTGACTTTC. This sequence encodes CASSRGSGANVLTF.

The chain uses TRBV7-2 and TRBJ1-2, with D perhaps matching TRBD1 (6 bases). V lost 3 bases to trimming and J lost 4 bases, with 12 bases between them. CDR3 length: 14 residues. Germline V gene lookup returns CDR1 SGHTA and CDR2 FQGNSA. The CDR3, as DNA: TGTGCCAGCAGCTTCGGGGGGCTGGGCTATGGCTACACCTTC. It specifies CASSFGGLGYGYTF.

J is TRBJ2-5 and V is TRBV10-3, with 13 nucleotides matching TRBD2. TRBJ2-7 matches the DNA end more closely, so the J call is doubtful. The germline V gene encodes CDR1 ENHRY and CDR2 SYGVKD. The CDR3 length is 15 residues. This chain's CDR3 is CAISTTSGRSYEQYF. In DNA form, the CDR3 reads TGTGCCATCAGTACGACTAGCGGGAGGTCCTACGAGCAGTACTTC.

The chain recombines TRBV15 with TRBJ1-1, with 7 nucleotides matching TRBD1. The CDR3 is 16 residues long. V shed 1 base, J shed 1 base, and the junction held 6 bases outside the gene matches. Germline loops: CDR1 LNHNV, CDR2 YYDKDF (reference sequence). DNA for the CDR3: TGTGCCACCAGCAGAGTTTGGACAGGATCGAACACTGAAGCTTTCTTT. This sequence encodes CATSRVWTGSNTEAFF.

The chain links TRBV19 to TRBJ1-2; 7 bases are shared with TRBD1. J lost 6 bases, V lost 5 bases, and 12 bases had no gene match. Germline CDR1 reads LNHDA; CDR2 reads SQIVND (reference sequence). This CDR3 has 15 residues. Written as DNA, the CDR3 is TGTGCCAGTAGTGAGGGACGGGACAGCAGACATGGCTACACCTTC. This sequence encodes CASSEGRDSRHGYTF.

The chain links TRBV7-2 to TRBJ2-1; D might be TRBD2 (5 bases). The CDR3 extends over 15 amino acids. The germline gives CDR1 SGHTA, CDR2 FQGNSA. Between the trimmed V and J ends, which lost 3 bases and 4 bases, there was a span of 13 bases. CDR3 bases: TGTGCCAGCAGCTTCGAGTGGGGAGTATACAATGAGCAGTTCTTC. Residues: CASSFEWGVYNEQFF.

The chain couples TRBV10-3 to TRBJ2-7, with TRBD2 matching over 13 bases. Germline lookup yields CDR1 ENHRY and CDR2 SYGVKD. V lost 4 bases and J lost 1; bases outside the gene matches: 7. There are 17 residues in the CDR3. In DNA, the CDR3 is TGTGCCATCAGTGGCGGGACTAGCGGGAACGGTTCCTACGAGCAGTACTTC. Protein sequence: CAISGGTSGNGSYEQYF.

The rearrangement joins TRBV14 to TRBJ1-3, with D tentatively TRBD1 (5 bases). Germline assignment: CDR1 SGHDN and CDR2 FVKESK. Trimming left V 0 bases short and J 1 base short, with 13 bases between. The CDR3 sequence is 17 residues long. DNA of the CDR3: TGTGCCAGCAGCCAAGATTCCGGGGCAAGGTCTGGAAACACCATATATTTT. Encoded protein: CASSQDSGARSGNTIYF.

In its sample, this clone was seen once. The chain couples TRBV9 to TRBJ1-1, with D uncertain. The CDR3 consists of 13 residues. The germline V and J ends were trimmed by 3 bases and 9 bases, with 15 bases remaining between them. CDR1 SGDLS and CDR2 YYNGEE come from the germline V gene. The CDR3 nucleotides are TGTGCCAGCAGCGCTTCCCCGGGTCAGAAAGCTTTCTTT. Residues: CASSASPGQKAFF.

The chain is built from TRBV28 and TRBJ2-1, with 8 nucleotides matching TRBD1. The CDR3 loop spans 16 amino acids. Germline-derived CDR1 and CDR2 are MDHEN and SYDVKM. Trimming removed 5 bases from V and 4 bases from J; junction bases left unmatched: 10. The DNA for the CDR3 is TGTGCCAGCAGTCCCCTACCCCGGACAGGGTACAATGAGCAGTTCTTC. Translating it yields CASSPLPRTGYNEQFF.

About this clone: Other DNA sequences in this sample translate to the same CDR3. CDR3 in amino acids: CASSLDRGTGNTIYF. Written as DNA, the CDR3 is TGTGCCAGCAGCTTAGATCGGGGAACTGGAAACACCATATATTTT. This rearrangement joins TRBV7-2 to TRBJ1-3; no firm D call. The CDR3 extends over 15 amino acids. The V gene lost 1 base and the J gene lost 2 bases, with 9 bases spanning the gap. Germline lookup yields CDR1 SGHTA and CDR2 FQGNSA.

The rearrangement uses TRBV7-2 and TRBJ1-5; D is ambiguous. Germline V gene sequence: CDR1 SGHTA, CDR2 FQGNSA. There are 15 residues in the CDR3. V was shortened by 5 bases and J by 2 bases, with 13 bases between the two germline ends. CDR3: CASSRDGRGNQPQHF. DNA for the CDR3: TGTGCCAGCAGCCGTGACGGTCGGGGCAATCAGCCCCAGCATTTT.

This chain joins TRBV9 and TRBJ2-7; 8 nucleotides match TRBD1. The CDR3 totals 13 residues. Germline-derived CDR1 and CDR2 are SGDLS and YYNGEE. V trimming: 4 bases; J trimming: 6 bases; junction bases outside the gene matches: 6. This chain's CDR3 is CASSTRTGREQYF. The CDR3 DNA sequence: TGTGCCAGCAGCACACGGACAGGGCGCGAGCAGTACTTC. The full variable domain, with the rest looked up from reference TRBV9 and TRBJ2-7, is DSGVTQTPKHLITATGQRVTLRCSPRSGDLSVYWYQQSLDQGLQFLIQYYNGEERAKGNILERFSAQQFPDLHSELNLSSLELGDSALYFCASSTRTGREQYFGPGTRLTVT.

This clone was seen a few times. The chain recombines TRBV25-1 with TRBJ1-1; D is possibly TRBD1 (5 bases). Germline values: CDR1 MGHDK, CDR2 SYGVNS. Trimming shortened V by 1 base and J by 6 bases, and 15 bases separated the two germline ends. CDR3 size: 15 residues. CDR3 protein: CASSELGTDGAEAFF. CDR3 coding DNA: TGTGCCAGCAGTGAATTGGGGACCGACGGAGCTGAAGCTTTCTTT.

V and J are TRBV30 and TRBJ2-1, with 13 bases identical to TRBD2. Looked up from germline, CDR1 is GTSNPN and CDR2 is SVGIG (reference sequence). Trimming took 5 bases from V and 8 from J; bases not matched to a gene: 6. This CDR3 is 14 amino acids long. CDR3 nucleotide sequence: TGTGCCTGGTTACTAGCGGGAGGGCCCCATGAGCAGTTCTTC. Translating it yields CAWLLAGGPHEQFF.

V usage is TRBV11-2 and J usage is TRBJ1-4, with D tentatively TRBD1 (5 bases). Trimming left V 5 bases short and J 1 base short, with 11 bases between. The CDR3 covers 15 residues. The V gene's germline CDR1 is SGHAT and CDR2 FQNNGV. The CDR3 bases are TGTGCCAGCAGCCCCGGGGCAGGAACTAATGAAAAACTGTTTTTT. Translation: CASSPGAGTNEKLFF.

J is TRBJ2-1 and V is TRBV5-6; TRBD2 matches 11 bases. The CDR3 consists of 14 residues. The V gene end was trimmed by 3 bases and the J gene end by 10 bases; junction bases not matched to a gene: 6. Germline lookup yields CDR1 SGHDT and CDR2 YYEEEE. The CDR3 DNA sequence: TGTGCCAGCAGCTACGGACTAGCGGGTGGAGAGCAGTTCTTC. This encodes CASSYGLAGGEQFF.

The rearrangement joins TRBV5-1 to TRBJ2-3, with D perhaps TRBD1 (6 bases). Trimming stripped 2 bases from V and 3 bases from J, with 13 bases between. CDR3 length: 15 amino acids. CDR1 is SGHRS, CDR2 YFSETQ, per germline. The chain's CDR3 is CASSFQGWATDTQYF. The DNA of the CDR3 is TGCGCCAGCAGCTTTCAGGGGTGGGCGACAGATACGCAGTATTTT.

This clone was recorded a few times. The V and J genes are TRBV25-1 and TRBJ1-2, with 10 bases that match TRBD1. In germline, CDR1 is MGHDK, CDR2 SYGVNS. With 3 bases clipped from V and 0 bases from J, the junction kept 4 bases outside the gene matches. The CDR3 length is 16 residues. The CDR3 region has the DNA TGTGCCAGCAGTGAGGGACAGGGGCTACCTAACTATGGCTACACCTTC. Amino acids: CASSEGQGLPNYGYTF.

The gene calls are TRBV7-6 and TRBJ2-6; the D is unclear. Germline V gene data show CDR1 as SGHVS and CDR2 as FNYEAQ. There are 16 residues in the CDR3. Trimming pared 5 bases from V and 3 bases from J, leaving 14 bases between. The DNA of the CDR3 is TGTGCCAGCAGCGCTACCCCCCTGGGTGGGGCCAACGTCCTGACTTTC. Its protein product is CASSATPLGGANVLTF.

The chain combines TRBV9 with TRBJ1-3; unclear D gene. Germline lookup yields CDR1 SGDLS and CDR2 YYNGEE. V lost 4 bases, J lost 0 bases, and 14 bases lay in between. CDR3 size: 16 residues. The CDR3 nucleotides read TGTGCCAGCAGCTTAGGGTCCGACTACTCTGGAAACACCATATATTTT. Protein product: CASSLGSDYSGNTIYF.

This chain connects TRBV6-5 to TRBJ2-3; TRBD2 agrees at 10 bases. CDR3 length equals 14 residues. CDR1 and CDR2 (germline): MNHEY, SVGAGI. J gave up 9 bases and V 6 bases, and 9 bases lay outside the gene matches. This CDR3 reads CASRPGLASVTQYF. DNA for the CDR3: TGTGCCAGCAGACCGGGACTAGCGTCCGTGACGCAGTATTTT.

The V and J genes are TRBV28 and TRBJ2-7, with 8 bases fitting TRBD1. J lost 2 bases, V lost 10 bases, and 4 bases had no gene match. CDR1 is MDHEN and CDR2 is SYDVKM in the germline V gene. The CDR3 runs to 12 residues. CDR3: CATQGAAYEQYF. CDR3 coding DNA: TGTGCCACCCAGGGGGCCGCCTACGAGCAGTACTTC.

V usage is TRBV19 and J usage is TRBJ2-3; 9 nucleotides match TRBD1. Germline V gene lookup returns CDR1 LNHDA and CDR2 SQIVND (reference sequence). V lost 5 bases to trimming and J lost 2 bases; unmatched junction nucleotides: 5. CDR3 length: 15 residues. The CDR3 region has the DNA TGTGCCAGTAGTCCGACAGGGGGAACCACAGATACGCAGTATTTT. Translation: CASSPTGGTTDTQYF. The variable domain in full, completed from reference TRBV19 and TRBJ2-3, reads DGGITQSPKYLFRKEGQNVTLSCEQNLNHDAMYWYRQDPGQGLRLIYYSQIVNDFQKGDIAEGYSVSREKKESFPLTVTSAQKNPTAFYLCASSPTGGTTDTQYFGPGTRLTVL.

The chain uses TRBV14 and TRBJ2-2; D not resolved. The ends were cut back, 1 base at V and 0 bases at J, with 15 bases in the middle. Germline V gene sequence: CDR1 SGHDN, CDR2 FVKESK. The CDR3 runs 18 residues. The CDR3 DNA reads TGTGCCAGCAGCCAAGTTATGGGAACTGGCGCGAACACCGGGGAGCTGTTTTTT. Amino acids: CASSQVMGTGANTGELFF.

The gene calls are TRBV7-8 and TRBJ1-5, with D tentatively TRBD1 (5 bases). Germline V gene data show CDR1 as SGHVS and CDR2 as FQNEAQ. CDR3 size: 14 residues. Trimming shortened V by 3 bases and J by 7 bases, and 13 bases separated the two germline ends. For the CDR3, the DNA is TGTGCCAGCAGCTTTCATGGGGCTGAGCAGCCCCAGCATTTT. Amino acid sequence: CASSFHGAEQPQHF.

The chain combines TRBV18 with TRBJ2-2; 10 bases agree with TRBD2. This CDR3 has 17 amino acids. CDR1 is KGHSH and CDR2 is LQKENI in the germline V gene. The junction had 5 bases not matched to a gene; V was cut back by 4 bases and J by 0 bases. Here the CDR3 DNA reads TGTGCCAGCTCACAATTGGGACTAGCGTCGAACACCGGGGAGCTGTTTTTT. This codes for CASSQLGLASNTGELFF.

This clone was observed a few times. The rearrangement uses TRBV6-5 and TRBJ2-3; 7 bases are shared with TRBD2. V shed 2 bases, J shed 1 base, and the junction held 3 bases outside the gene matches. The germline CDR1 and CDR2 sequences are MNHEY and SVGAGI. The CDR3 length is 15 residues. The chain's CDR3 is CASSYGGVGTDTQYF. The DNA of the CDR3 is TGTGCCAGCAGTTACGGGGGGGTCGGCACAGATACGCAGTATTTT.

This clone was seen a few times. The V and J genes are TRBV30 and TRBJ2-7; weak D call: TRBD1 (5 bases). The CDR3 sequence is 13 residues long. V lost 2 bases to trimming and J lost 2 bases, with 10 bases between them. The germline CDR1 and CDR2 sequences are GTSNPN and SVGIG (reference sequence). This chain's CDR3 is CAWSRGGAYEQYF. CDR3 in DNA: TGTGCCTGGAGTAGGGGTGGGGCCTACGAGCAGTACTTC.